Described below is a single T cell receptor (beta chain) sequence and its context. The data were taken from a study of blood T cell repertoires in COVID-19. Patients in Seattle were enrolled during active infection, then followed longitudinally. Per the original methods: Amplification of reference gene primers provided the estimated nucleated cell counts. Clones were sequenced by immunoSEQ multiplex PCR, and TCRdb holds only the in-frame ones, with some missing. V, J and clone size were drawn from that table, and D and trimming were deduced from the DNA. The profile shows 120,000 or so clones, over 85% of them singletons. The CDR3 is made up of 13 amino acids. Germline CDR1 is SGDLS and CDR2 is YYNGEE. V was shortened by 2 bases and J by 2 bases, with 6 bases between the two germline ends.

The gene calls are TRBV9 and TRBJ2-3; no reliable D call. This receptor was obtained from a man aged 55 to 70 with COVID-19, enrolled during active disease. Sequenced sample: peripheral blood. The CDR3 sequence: CASSVADTDTQYF. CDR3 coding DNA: TGTGCCAGCAGCGTGGCGGACACAGATACGCAGTATTTT.